This T cell receptor beta chain was obtained from a study of T-cell reconstitution after alpha-beta-depleted transplantation in children. Study-wide results and limits: T cells produced anew were the main source of T-cell counts and diversity one year after transplant.

Per the germline V gene, CDR1 is MGHRA and CDR2 is YSYEKL. CDR3 size: 15 residues. Unique molecular identifiers were built into the TCRbeta library. Each CDR3 protein is one row after TCRdb ran MiXCR on the PCR reads. The repertoire holds approximately 980,000 distinct CDR3 sequences, about 30% seen once, with 28% in the top ten. This clonotype was observed many times. Its target is not known. One end of the junction fails to match germline, which may point to a read error. This material consisted of PBMCs, mostly from graft donor cells, taken 360 days after TCRalphabeta/CD19-depleted stem cell transplant. The rearrangement links TRBV4-1 to TRBJ1-5; 9 bases are a match to TRBD1. The sequence derives from a boy younger than two who had a stem cell transplant for SCID, so the T cells may come from the graft donor. CDR3 residues: CASSPGQGGNQPQHF. The DNA of the CDR3 is TGTGCCAGCAGCCCGGGACAGGGAGGCAATCAGCCCCAGCATTTT.